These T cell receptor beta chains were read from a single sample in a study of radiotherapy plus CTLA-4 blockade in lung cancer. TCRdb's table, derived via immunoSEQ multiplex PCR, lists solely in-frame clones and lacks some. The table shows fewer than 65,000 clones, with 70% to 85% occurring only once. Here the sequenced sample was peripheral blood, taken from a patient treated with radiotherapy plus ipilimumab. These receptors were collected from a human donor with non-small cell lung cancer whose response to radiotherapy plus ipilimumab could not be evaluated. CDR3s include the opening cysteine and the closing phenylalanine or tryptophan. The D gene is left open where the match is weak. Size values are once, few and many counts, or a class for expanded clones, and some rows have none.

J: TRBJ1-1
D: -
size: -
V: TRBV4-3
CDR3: CASSQDRGGTEAFF
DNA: TGCGCCAGCAGCCAAGACAGGGGAGGGACTGAAGCTTTCTTT

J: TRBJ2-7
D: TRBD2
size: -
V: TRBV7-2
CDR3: CASSPFRGGGASYEQYF
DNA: TGTGCCAGCAGCCCCTTTCGGGGCGGGGGGGCCTCCTACGAGCAGTACTTC

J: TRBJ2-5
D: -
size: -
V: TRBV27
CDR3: CASSFRGKETQYF
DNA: TGTGCCAGCAGTTTCCGGGGGAAGGAGACCCAGTACTTC

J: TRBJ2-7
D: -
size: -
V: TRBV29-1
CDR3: CSVNEDYEQYF
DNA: TGCAGCGTTAACGAGGACTACGAGCAGTACTTC

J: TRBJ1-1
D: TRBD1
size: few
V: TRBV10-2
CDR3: CASSEGTGFEQGRPFF
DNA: TGCGCCAGCAGTGAGGGGACAGGATTCGAACAGGGGAGGCCTTTCTTT

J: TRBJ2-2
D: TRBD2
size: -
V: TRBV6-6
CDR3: CASSPDPAGVTGELFF
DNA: TGTGCCAGCAGTCCGGACCCAGCGGGGGTAACCGGGGAGCTGTTTTTT

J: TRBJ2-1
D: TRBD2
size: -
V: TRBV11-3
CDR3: CASSLDWASGPSYNEQFF
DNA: TGTGCCAGCAGCTTAGATTGGGCTAGCGGACCCTCCTACAATGAGCAGTTCTTC

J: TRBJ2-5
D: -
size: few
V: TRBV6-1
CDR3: CASSPVRGTQYF
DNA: TGTGCCAGCAGCCCCGTGAGAGGGACCCAGTACTTC

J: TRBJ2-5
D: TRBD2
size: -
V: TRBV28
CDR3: CASSSLAGRTQYF
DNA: TGTGCCAGCAGTTCATTAGCGGGAAGGACCCAGTACTTC

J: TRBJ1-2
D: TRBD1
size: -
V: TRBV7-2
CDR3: CASSLDRGRLAGYTF
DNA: TGTGCCAGCAGCTTAGACAGGGGGCGCCTTGCTGGCTACACCTTC

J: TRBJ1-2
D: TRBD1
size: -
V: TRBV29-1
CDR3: CSVEPQGAGYGYTF
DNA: TGCAGCGTTGAACCCCAGGGGGCAGGCTATGGCTACACCTTC

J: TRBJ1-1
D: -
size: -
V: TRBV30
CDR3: CAWGRENTEAFF
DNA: TGTGCCTGGGGACGGGAAAACACTGAAGCTTTCTTT

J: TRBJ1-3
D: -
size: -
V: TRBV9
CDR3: CASSVDPGGTGNTIYF
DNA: TGTGCCAGCAGCGTAGACCCGGGAGGTACTGGAAACACCATATATTTT

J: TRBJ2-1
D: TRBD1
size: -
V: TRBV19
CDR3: CASSNTGETYNEQFF
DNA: TGTGCCAGTAGTAATACAGGGGAAACCTACAATGAGCAGTTCTTC

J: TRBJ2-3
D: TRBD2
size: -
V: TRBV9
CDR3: CASSPGLALPPKIVDTQYF
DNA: TGTGCCAGCAGCCCGGGACTAGCGTTACCCCCCAAGATCGTAGATACGCAGTATTTT

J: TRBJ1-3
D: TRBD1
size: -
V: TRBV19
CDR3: CASKLGQGISGNTIYF
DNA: TGTGCCAGTAAGCTGGGACAGGGAATCTCTGGAAACACCATATATTTT

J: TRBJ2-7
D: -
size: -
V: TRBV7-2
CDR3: CASSFNYEQYF
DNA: TGTGCCAGCAGCTTTAATTACGAGCAGTACTTC

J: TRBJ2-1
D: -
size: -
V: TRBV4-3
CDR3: CASSQDSPSGATYNEQFF
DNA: TGCGCCAGCAGCCAAGATTCCCCAAGCGGAGCGACCTACAATGAGCAGTTCTTC

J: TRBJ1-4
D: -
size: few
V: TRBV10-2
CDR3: CASSDTGKLFF
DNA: TGCGCCAGCAGTGATACAGGGAAACTGTTTTTT

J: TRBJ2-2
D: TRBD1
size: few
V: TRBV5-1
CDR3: CASSLVSGTANTGELFF
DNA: TGCGCCAGCAGCTTGGTTTCCGGGACAGCGAACACCGGGGAGCTGTTTTTT

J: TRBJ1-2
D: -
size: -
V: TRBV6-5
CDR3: CATFGAFYGYTF
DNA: TGTGCCACTTTCGGAGCCTTCTATGGCTACACCTTC

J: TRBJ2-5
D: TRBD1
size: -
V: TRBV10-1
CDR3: CASSDGDRVETQYF
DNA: TGCGCCAGCAGTGATGGGGACAGGGTTGAGACCCAGTACTTC

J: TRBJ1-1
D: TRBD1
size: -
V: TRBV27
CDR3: CASSLDREEGEAFF
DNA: TGTGCCAGCAGCCTAGACAGGGAGGAGGGTGAAGCTTTCTTT

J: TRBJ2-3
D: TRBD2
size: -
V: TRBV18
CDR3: CASSGSGGTDTQYF
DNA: TGTGCCAGCTCGGGGAGCGGGGGCACAGATACGCAGTATTTT

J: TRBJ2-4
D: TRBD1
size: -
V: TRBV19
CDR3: CASSPQGENIQYF
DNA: TGTGCCAGTAGTCCACAGGGGGAAAACATTCAGTACTTC

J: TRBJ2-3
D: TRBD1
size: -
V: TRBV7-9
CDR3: CASSLGDRSTDTQYF
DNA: TGTGCCAGCAGCTTAGGGGACAGGAGCACAGATACGCAGTATTTT

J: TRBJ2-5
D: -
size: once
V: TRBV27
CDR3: CASSYGILETQYF
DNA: TGTGCCAGCAGTTACGGGATCCTGGAGACCCAGTACTTC

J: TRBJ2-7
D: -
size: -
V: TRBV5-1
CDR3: CASSGDISYEQYF
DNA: TGCGCCAGCAGTGGGGACATCTCCTACGAGCAGTACTTC

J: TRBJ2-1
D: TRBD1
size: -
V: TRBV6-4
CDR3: CASSEPPRDSFYNEQFF
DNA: TGTGCCAGCAGTGAACCTCCCCGGGACAGTTTTTACAATGAGCAGTTCTTC

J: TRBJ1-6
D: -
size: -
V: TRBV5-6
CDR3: CASSFASPGSYNSPLHF
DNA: TGTGCCAGCAGCTTTGCCTCCCCAGGATCCTATAATTCACCCCTCCACTTT

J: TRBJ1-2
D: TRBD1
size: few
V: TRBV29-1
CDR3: CSALGQGAGGYTF
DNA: TGCAGCGCTTTAGGACAGGGGGCTGGTGGCTACACCTTC

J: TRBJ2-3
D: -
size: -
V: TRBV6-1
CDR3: CASSESSLGMGALGDTQYF
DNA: TGTGCCAGCAGTGAAAGTAGCCTAGGTATGGGGGCCCTCGGAGATACGCAGTATTTT

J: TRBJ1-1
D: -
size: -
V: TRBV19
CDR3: CASSLGEVGNTEAFF
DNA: TGTGCCAGTAGTTTGGGGGAGGTGGGGAACACTGAAGCTTTCTTT

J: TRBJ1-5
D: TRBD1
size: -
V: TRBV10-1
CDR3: CASIGQGLQPQHF
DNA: TGCGCCAGCATTGGACAGGGGCTACAGCCCCAGCATTTT

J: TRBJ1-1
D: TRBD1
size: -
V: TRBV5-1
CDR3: CASSLGQGASWNTEAFF
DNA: TGCGCCAGCAGCTTGGGACAGGGGGCGTCATGGAACACTGAAGCTTTCTTT

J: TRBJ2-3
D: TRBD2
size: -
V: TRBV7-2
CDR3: CASSTGLAGATDTQYF
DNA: TGTGCCAGCAGCACGGGACTAGCGGGTGCCACAGATACGCAGTATTTT